The 10 T cell receptor beta chains below were found in one sample sequenced in a study of regulatory T cells in long-lasting Graves disease. Documented time point: newly diagnosed GD, antithyroid drugs for less than 3 months. The authors made the TCR library using RNA they extracted from PBMCs. Libraries of TCR beta came from iRepertoire HTBI primers plus Arm-PCR of CDR3 regions. TCRdb used MiXCR to reprocess the multiplex PCR reads, holding one entry per CDR3 protein. Of fewer than 650,000 distinct CDR3 sequences listed, about 16% are singletons. The data were also submitted as part of a second study, on T cells in Graves' hyperthyroidism and ophthalmopathy.

The material sequenced was peripheral blood mononuclear cells (PBMCs), taken at new diagnosis, from a patient treated with antithyroid drugs. Receptors originate from a woman aged 25 to 39 with Graves disease.

This clonotype was counted at least ten times. The chain carries TRBV28 and TRBJ2-7, with D maybe TRBD1 (5 bases). Between the trimmed V and J ends, which lost 1 base and 6 bases, there was a span of 10 bases. Germline V gene lookup returns CDR1 MDHEN and CDR2 SYDVKM. The CDR3 covers 13 residues. CDR3 nucleotides: TGTGCCAGCAGTTTATTACAGGTCCCCGAGCAGTACTTC. Translation: CASSLLQVPEQYF.

There are a few counts of this clonotype. V usage is TRBV7-3 and J usage is TRBJ2-1, with 8 bases lining up with TRBD2. Germline V gene sequence: CDR1 SGHTA, CDR2 FQGTGA. This CDR3 is built from 13 residues. V shed 8 bases, J shed 7 bases, and the junction held 7 bases outside the gene matches. The CDR3 nucleotides are TGTGCCAGCGGAAGCGGGAGTATAAATGAGCAGTTCTTC. Translated: CASGSGSINEQFF.

As regards this clonotype: Being one base from a much bigger clone, this may be a read error. The gene calls are TRBV7-2 and TRBJ1-1, with a tentative D call TRBD1 (5 bases). The length of the CDR3 is 13 residues. Germline CDR1 is SGHTA and CDR2 is FQGNSA. CDR3 loop: CPSSSAGSTEAFF. The CDR3 bases are TGTCCCAGCAGCTCGGCAGGGAGCACTGAAGCTTTCTTT.

This clonotype was found many times. The chain carries TRBV9 and TRBJ1-5; D might be TRBD1 (6 bases). Trimming removed 4 bases at V and 6 bases at J, with 17 bases between. CDR3 length equals 15 residues. Germline V gene lookup returns CDR1 SGDLS and CDR2 YYNGEE. The CDR3 DNA follows: TGTGCCAGCAGCCGGACACCAGGGGTCGGTCAGCCCCAGCATTTT. The encoded protein is CASSRTPGVGQPQHF. Based on the CDR3 plus reference TRBV9 and TRBJ1-5, the full variable domain is DSGVTQTPKHLITATGQRVTLRCSPRSGDLSVYWYQQSLDQGLQFLIQYYNGEERAKGNILERFSAQQFPDLHSELNLSSLELGDSALYFCASSRTPGVGQPQHFGDGTRLSIL.

This clonotype was detected ten times or more. The chain joins TRBV28 to TRBJ1-1; a possible D gene is TRBD1 (6 bases). The length of the CDR3 is 15 residues. In germline, CDR1 is MDHEN, CDR2 SYDVKM. V was pared by 5 bases and J by 4 bases, with 17 bases between. CDR3 protein: CASSNLRGGGTEAFF. Written as DNA, the CDR3 is TGTGCCAGCAGTAACCTCAGGGGTGGGGGCACTGAAGCTTTCTTT.

This clonotype was counted many times. The chain uses TRBV12-3 or TRBV12-4 and TRBJ2-4; 8 nucleotides agree with TRBD1. CDR3 length: 16 residues. The ends lost 5 bases at V and 2 bases at J; junction bases unmatched: 8. The CDR3 DNA reads as TGTGCCAGCAGTAGGGACAGGCGGTTTCCCAAAAACATTCAGTACTTC. Translated: CASSRDRRFPKNIQYF.

This clonotype is a singleton in its sample. The V call is TRBV27, the J call TRBJ2-6; tentative D call: TRBD2 (5 bases). Germline V gene sequence: CDR1 MNHEY, CDR2 SMNVEV (reference sequence). The CDR3 is 16 residues long. Between the trimmed V and J ends, which lost 5 bases and 0 bases, there was a span of 11 bases. In DNA form, the CDR3 reads TGTGCCAGCAGTCGGACTGCCGACTCTGGGGCCAACGTCCTGACTTTC. Its protein product is CASSRTADSGANVLTF.

Details on this clonotype: A much larger clone is a single base away; this may be a read error. The rearrangement uses TRBV7-2 and TRBJ1-5; D perhaps matches TRBD1 (6 bases). This CDR3 has 17 amino acids. Germline CDR1 is SGHTA and CDR2 is FQGNSA. The CDR3 here is CAGSPNSGGIQGQPQHF. The CDR3 nucleotides are TGTGCCGGCAGCCCAAACAGCGGGGGCATCCAGGGTCAGCCCCAGCATTTT.

For this clonotype: This sequence may be a read error, since a much larger clone differs from it by one base. Without the conserved terminal phenylalanine or tryptophan, this CDR3 likely stems from a read error. The V and J genes are TRBV7-2 and TRBJ2-1, with D perhaps TRBD1 (5 bases). Looked up from germline, CDR1 is SGHTA and CDR2 is FQGNSA. The CDR3 runs to 14 residues. V was trimmed by 1 base and J by 12 bases, leaving 16 bases between them. For the CDR3, the DNA is TGTGCCAGCAGCTTAGATCCAGGGTTGCTAGGGCAGTTCTCC. It codes for CASSLDPGLLGQFS.

The chain is built from TRBV5-1 and TRBJ2-3; D is uncertain. V dropped 5 bases and J dropped 3 bases, with 10 bases sitting between them. The germline gives CDR1 SGHRS, CDR2 YFSETQ. The CDR3 covers 13 residues. The CDR3 region has the DNA TGCGCCAGCAGGGAGTGGGCAACAGATACGCAGTATTTT. This translates into CASREWATDTQYF.